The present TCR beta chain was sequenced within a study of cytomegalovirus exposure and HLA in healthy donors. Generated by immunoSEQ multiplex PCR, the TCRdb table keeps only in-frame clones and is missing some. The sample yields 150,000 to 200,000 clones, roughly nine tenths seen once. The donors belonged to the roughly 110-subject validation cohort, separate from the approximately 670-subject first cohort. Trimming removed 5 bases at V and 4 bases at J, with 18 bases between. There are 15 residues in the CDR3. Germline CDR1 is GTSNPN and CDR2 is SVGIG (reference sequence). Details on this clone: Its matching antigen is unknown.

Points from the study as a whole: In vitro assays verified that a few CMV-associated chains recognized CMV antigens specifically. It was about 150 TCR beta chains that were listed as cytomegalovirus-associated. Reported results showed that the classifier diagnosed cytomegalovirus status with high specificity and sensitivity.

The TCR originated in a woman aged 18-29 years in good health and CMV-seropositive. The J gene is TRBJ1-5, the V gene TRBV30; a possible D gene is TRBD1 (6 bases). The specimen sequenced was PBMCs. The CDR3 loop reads CAWGGAPTPNQPQHF. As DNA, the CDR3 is TGTGCCTGGGGGGGGGCCCCTACCCCTAATCAGCCCCAGCATTTT.